These 32 T cell receptor beta chains were sequenced from one sample in a study of CD8 T cells in ankylosing spondylitis. These receptors are not linked to any known antigen. Regarding the study as a whole: In ankylosing spondylitis blood, a motif of about 8 highly homologous TCR beta variants appeared characteristic.

TCRdb reprocessed the 5' RACE reads via MiXCR and lists one record per CDR3 protein. Of roughly 440,000 distinct CDR3 sequences in the sample, under 20% were seen once. Sequencing was carried out using blood, either unsorted or a sorted T cell fraction (not recorded which). These receptors all come from a male donor with ankylosing spondylitis.

The chain joins TRBV6-2 or TRBV6-3 to TRBJ1-1; a weak D match, TRBD1 (5 bases). The V and J ends lost 2 bases and 0 bases respectively, with 13 bases between them. The CDR3 is 16 residues long. CDR1 and CDR2 from the germline V gene are MNHEY and SVGEGT. CDR3: CASSYGGWGLNTEAFF. The CDR3 coding sequence is TGTGCCAGCAGTTACGGAGGTTGGGGGTTGAACACTGAAGCTTTCTTT.

Only a few counts were recorded for this clonotype. The chain employs TRBV4-2 and TRBJ1-1; D remains unclear. From germline, CDR1 is LGHNA and CDR2 YNFKEQ. The CDR3 contains 13 residues. V was cut by 1 base and J by 5 bases, with 8 bases left in between. CDR3 DNA sequence: TGTGCCAGCAGCCAAGTACTGGAGACTGAAGCTTTCTTT. Its translation is CASSQVLETEAFF.

This clonotype turned up a few times. This chain connects TRBV4-2 to TRBJ2-6; 8 nucleotides align to TRBD1. CDR1 is LGHNA, CDR2 YNFKEQ, per germline. The CDR3 is 21 amino acids. The V segment lost 1 base and the J segment 0 bases; nucleotides outside the gene matches: 14. In DNA, the CDR3 is TGTGCCAGCAGCCAAGGCCCCAGGGGGCGAGGATCGATCTCTGGGGCCAACGTCCTGACTTTC. It translates to CASSQGPRGRGSISGANVLTF.

The sample holds a few counts of this clonotype. J is TRBJ2-3 and V is TRBV19; no clear D gene. Germline V gives CDR1 LNHDA, CDR2 SQIVND (reference sequence). Deletions cut 3 bases from V and 2 bases from J, with 9 bases between. The CDR3 length is 14 residues. CDR3 amino acids: CASSIRRTTDTQYF. The CDR3 nucleotides read TGTGCCAGTAGTATCCGGCGGACCACAGATACGCAGTATTTT.

This clonotype was seen many times. The DNA for the CDR3 is TGTGCCAGCACCAGGGACAGTCCTTCATACGAGCAGTACTTC. Its translation is CASTRDSPSYEQYF. The rearrangement joins TRBV3-1 to TRBJ2-7; TRBD1 agrees at 7 bases. This CDR3 spans 14 amino acids. After removal of 7 bases from V and 4 bases from J, the junction contained 10 bases not matched to a gene. Germline CDR1 reads LGHDT; CDR2 reads YNNKEL (reference sequence).

The chain combines TRBV6-1 with TRBJ2-7, with 12 bases lining up with TRBD1. Germline V gene sequence: CDR1 MNHNS, CDR2 SASEGT. This CDR3 has 14 amino acids. V lost 6 bases to trimming and J lost 7 bases; unmatched junction nucleotides: 7. The CDR3: CASRQGQGAAEQYF. CDR3 DNA sequence: TGTGCCAGCAGGCAGGGACAGGGGGCCGCAGAGCAGTACTTC.

This chain uses TRBV7-8 with TRBJ2-5; 7 nucleotides line up with TRBD2. The V gene end was trimmed by 5 bases and the J gene end by 9 bases; junction bases not matched to a gene: 18. The germline V gene encodes CDR1 SGHVS and CDR2 FQNEAQ. The CDR3 covers 16 residues. The CDR3 nucleotides read TGTGCCAGCAGCCCTTTACAAGCGGGGCTCAATCGGGCCCAGTACTTC. Protein: CASSPLQAGLNRAQYF.

The rearrangement joins TRBV18 to TRBJ2-2, with D possibly called TRBD1 or TRBD2 (5 bases each). The V gene lost 0 bases and the J gene lost 5 bases, with 10 bases spanning the gap. There are 15 residues in the CDR3. The germline gives CDR1 KGHSH, CDR2 LQKENI. For the CDR3, the DNA is TGTGCCAGCTCACCACCGGGACCATCTACCGGGGAGCTGTTTTTT. This gives the protein CASSPPGPSTGELFF.

This clonotype was observed a handful of times. V is TRBV28 and J is TRBJ1-3; D is ambiguous. Germline values: CDR1 MDHEN, CDR2 SYDVKM. V shed 4 bases and J shed 0 bases, with 10 bases lying between them. The CDR3 runs to 15 residues. The CDR3 DNA is TGTGCCAGCAGTTCAGGTGGAGGCTCTGGAAACACCATATATTTT. It encodes CASSSGGGSGNTIYF.

This clonotype appeared a single time. The chain recombines TRBV6-5 with TRBJ1-3; D ambiguous. V lost 2 bases to trimming and J lost 0 bases, with 8 bases between them. Germline CDR1 is MNHEY and CDR2 is SVGAGI. The CDR3 is 15 residues long. The DNA of the CDR3 is TGTGCCAGCAGTTACGTGTGGGGCTCTGGAAACACCATATATTTT. This gives the protein CASSYVWGSGNTIYF.

This clonotype was counted a few times. The chain employs TRBV3-1 and TRBJ1-2, with a tentative D call TRBD1 (5 bases). The CDR3 is made up of 14 amino acids. The germline CDR1 and CDR2 sequences are LGHDT and YNNKEL (reference sequence). Trimming shortened V by 4 bases and J by 7 bases, and 16 bases separated the two germline ends. CDR3 sequence: CASSPRDRGFGYTF. In nucleotides, the CDR3 is TGTGCCAGCAGCCCCCGGGACCGGGGATTTGGCTACACCTTC.

This clonotype was detected a few times. The CDR3 sequence is CASSQALAGGQETQYF. Here the CDR3 DNA reads TGCGCCAGCAGCCAAGCCCTCGCAGGGGGGCAAGAGACCCAGTACTTC. V gene TRBV4-3 combines with J gene TRBJ2-5, with TRBD1 as a possible D gene (7 bases). CDR3 size: 16 residues. Germline values: CDR1 LGHNA, CDR2 YSLEER. V lost 1 base, J lost 2 bases, and 14 bases lay in between.

The rearrangement links TRBV11-3 to TRBJ2-2; D is possibly TRBD1 (5 bases). Germline V gives CDR1 SGHNT, CDR2 YENEEA. V was shortened by 5 bases and J by 4 bases, with 17 bases between the two germline ends. The CDR3 is 16 residues long. For the CDR3, the DNA is TGTGCCAGCAGCCCCAGCCCCGTTCAGGGCACCGGGGAGCTGTTTTTT. Protein sequence: CASSPSPVQGTGELFF.

V is TRBV20-1 and J is TRBJ2-3, with 10 bases lining up with TRBD2. Germline values: CDR1 DFQATT, CDR2 SNEGSKA (reference sequence). The CDR3 runs 17 residues. J lost 2 bases, V lost 1 base, and 9 bases had no gene match. The CDR3 loop is CSARAPGGLAPTDTQYF. In DNA form, the CDR3 reads TGCAGTGCTAGAGCCCCGGGGGGACTAGCGCCCACAGATACGCAGTATTTT.

The chain uses TRBV7-2 and TRBJ2-7; 9 bases are a match to TRBD1. The CDR3 runs to 15 residues. V trimming: 5 bases; J trimming: 6 bases; junction bases outside the gene matches: 11. Germline V gene sequence: CDR1 SGHTA, CDR2 FQGNSA. In DNA, the CDR3 is TGTGCCAGCAGCCTCTTACCGGGACAGGGAGGCGAGCAGTACTTC. It encodes CASSLLPGQGGEQYF. Variable domain in full (rest from reference TRBV7-2 and TRBJ2-7): GAGVSQSPSNKVTEKGKDVELRCDPISGHTALYWYRQSLGQGLEFLIYFQGNSAPDKSGLPSDRFSAERTGGSVSTLTIQRTQQEDSAVYLCASSLLPGQGGEQYFGPGTRLTVT.

This clonotype was picked up a small number of times. V is TRBV6-1 and J is TRBJ1-6; 8 bases fit TRBD1. The junction had 10 bases not matched to a gene; V was cut back by 7 bases and J by 8 bases. This CDR3 contains 15 residues. Germline V gives CDR1 MNHNS, CDR2 SASEGT. This CDR3 is CASTYEGTGYSPLHF. The CDR3 DNA follows: TGTGCCAGCACCTACGAGGGGACAGGATATTCACCCCTCCACTTT.

The V gene is TRBV5-8, the J gene TRBJ2-7, with TRBD1 matching over 9 bases. Germline V lookup: CDR1 SGHTS, CDR2 YDEGEE. CDR3 length equals 14 residues. V was clipped by 3 bases and J by 4 bases; unmatched bases: 5. The CDR3 spells CASSSWTGEYEQYF. In DNA form, the CDR3 reads TGTGCCAGCAGCTCCTGGACAGGGGAGTACGAGCAGTACTTC.

The chain combines TRBV20-1 with TRBJ1-2; D uncertain. The CDR3 has 13 residues. CDR1 is DFQATT and CDR2 is SNEGSKA in the germline V gene (reference sequence). V dropped 1 base and J dropped 8 bases, with 14 bases sitting between them. The CDR3 coding sequence is TGCAGTGCTAGAGTCGGAACGGCCGACGGCTACACCTTC. Protein sequence: CSARVGTADGYTF.

The genes are TRBV7-6 and TRBJ2-5, with D perhaps matching TRBD1 (6 bases). The V end was cut by 1 base, the J end by 0 bases, with 18 bases between. The CDR3 consists of 18 residues. Germline CDR1 is SGHVS and CDR2 is FNYEAQ. CDR3 region: CASSLEAPDRRYQETQYF. The CDR3 DNA sequence: TGTGCCAGCAGCTTAGAGGCCCCGGACAGACGGTACCAAGAGACCCAGTACTTC.

The V call is TRBV13, the J call TRBJ2-2, with D perhaps assigned TRBD1 or TRBD2 (5 bases each). CDR1 is PRHDT, CDR2 FYEKMQ, per germline (reference sequence). The V end was cut by 4 bases, the J end by 0 bases, with 18 bases between. This CDR3 comprises 18 residues. The CDR3 DNA is TGTGCCAGCAGCTCCTATACGGGGACCAAATCGAACACCGGGGAGCTGTTTTTT. Protein sequence: CASSSYTGTKSNTGELFF.

The V gene is TRBV12-3 or TRBV12-4, the J gene TRBJ2-7, with a possible D match to TRBD1 (6 bases). This CDR3 contains 14 residues. V gave up 2 bases and J gave up 5 bases, with 13 bases separating them. The CDR3 sequence: CASSLTARGHEQYF. The CDR3 coding sequence is TGTGCCAGCAGTTTAACCGCCAGGGGTCACGAGCAGTACTTC.

At least ten counts were recorded for this clonotype. The J gene is TRBJ2-3, the V gene TRBV15; no firm D call. The V end lost 3 bases, the J end lost 5 bases, and 21 bases lay between the germline ends. The CDR3 loop spans 17 amino acids. Germline V lookup: CDR1 LNHNV, CDR2 YYDKDF (reference sequence). CDR3 sequence (DNA): TGTGCCACCAGCAGCCAAACCTCAGAGGTGGAATTAGATACGCAGTATTTT. It codes for CATSSQTSEVELDTQYF.

This clonotype was counted only a few times. The chain carries TRBV12-3 or TRBV12-4 and TRBJ2-1, with no clear D. The V end lost 2 bases, the J end lost 5 bases, and 10 bases lay between the germline ends. The CDR3 runs 14 residues. CDR3 region: CASSLRFSNNEQFF. The CDR3 DNA reads TGTGCCAGCAGTTTACGTTTCTCTAACAATGAGCAGTTCTTC.

The CDR3 DNA is TGTGCCAGCAGTTTATATCCAAGCGGGAACACTGAAGCTTTCTTT. Encoded protein: CASSLYPSGNTEAFF. The gene calls are TRBV28 and TRBJ1-1; D remains unclear. V was pared by 1 base and J by 1 base, with 10 bases between. The CDR3 runs 15 residues. Germline loops: CDR1 MDHEN, CDR2 SYDVKM. Drawing the rest from reference TRBV28 and TRBJ1-1, the complete variable domain is DVKVTQSSRYLVKRTGEKVFLECVQDMDHENMFWYRQDPGLGLRLIYFSYDVKMKEKGDIPEGYSVSREKKERFSLILESASTNQTSMYLCASSLYPSGNTEAFFGQGTRLTVV.

This clonotype was seen more than once but under ten times. The CDR3 sequence: CASSYGVRDQYF. The CDR3 DNA follows: TGTGCCAGCAGTTACGGAGTGCGGGACCAGTACTTC. This chain joins TRBV6-2 or TRBV6-3 and TRBJ2-7; perhaps TRBD2 as D (6 bases). Germline CDR1 reads MNHEY; CDR2 reads SVGEGT. V shed 2 bases and J shed 10 bases, with 12 bases lying between them. The CDR3 has 12 amino acids.

J is TRBJ2-1 and V is TRBV4-2, with D possibly being TRBD2 (6 bases). Trimming took 3 bases from V and 3 from J, leaving 18 bases between them. This CDR3 comprises 17 residues. Germline V gene sequence: CDR1 LGHNA, CDR2 YNFKEQ. The CDR3 loop reads CASSQIHQAGRYNEQFF. CDR3 in DNA: TGTGCCAGCAGCCAGATACACCAAGCGGGCCGCTACAATGAGCAGTTCTTC.

V is TRBV5-1 and J is TRBJ2-3; TRBD1 agrees at 8 bases. Losses at the gene ends were 0 bases for V and 6 bases for J; bases not matched to a gene: 6. Looked up from germline, CDR1 is SGHRS and CDR2 is YFSETQ. The CDR3 totals 15 residues. This chain's CDR3 is CASSLAQGATDTQYF. The CDR3, as DNA: TGCGCCAGCAGCTTGGCCCAGGGGGCAACGGATACGCAGTATTTT. The variable domain in full, with the rest retrieved from reference TRBV5-1 and TRBJ2-3, is KAGVTQTPRYLIKTRGQQVTLSCSPISGHRSVSWYQQTPGQGLQFLFEYFSETQRNKGNFPGRFSGRQFSNSRSEMNVSTLELGDSALYLCASSLAQGATDTQYFGPGTRLTVL.

This rearrangement joins TRBV5-6 to TRBJ2-1; 8 positions agree with TRBD2. The V gene's germline CDR1 is SGHDT and CDR2 YYEEEE. Trimming removed 4 bases from V and 6 bases from J; junction bases left unmatched: 6. The CDR3 sequence is 14 residues long. The CDR3 nucleotides are TGTGCCAGCAGCGGGATAGCGGGACCCAATGAGCAGTTCTTC. This codes for CASSGIAGPNEQFF. Full variable domain (outside the CDR3, taken from reference TRBV5-6 and TRBJ2-1): DAGVTQSPTHLIKTRGQQVTLRCSPKSGHDTVSWYQQALGQGPQFIFQYYEEEERQRGNFPDRFSGHQFPNYSSELNVNALLLGDSALYLCASSGIAGPNEQFFGPGTRLTVL.

The chain couples TRBV29-1 to TRBJ2-3; the match to TRBD1 covers 8 bases. In germline, CDR1 is SQVTM, CDR2 ANQGSEA. CDR3 length equals 13 residues. The V gene end was trimmed by 5 bases and the J gene end by 1 base; junction bases not matched to a gene: 2. The DNA for the CDR3 is TGCAGCGTTTCGGACAGGGGCACAGATACGCAGTATTTT. Protein: CSVSDRGTDTQYF.

The chain combines TRBV30 with TRBJ1-2; 11 bases match TRBD1. Looked up from germline, CDR1 is GTSNPN and CDR2 is SVGIG (reference sequence). V dropped 8 bases and J dropped 8; count of bases not matched to a gene: 7. This CDR3 contains 12 residues. CDR3 sequence (DNA): TGTGCCGAGAGGGACAGGGGGGCCGGCTACACCTTC. It encodes CAERDRGAGYTF.

The genes are TRBV5-4 and TRBJ2-1; 10 nucleotides line up with TRBD2. With V trimmed by 1 base and J by 4 bases, 2 bases remained unmatched. The CDR3 loop spans 15 amino acids. Germline lookup yields CDR1 SGHNT and CDR2 YYREEE (reference sequence). CDR3 region: CASSLKTSGYNEQFF. For the CDR3, the DNA is TGTGCCAGCAGCTTGAAGACTAGCGGGTACAATGAGCAGTTCTTC.

This clonotype came up a few times. The V and J genes are TRBV3-1 and TRBJ1-2; the match to TRBD1 covers 9 bases. J gave up 8 bases and V 1 base, and 2 bases lay outside the gene matches. Germline V gene data show CDR1 as LGHDT and CDR2 as YNNKEL (reference sequence). CDR3 size: 13 residues. This chain's CDR3 is CASSQGGQGGYTF. The CDR3 DNA follows: TGTGCCAGCAGCCAAGGGGGACAGGGAGGCTACACCTTC.